Following are 30 T cell receptor beta chains from one sample sequenced in a study of identical twins. One entry per CDR3 protein results from TCRdb running MiXCR on the 5' RACE reads. The sample records 1.5 million to 2 million distinct CDR3 sequences, less than 35% being singletons. Source material: cord blood. The source of these receptors is a newborn girl in good health.

This chain joins TRBV7-2 and TRBJ2-1; 8 bases match TRBD2. The CDR3 covers 15 residues. V dropped 4 bases and J dropped 10; count of bases not matched to a gene: 12. Germline CDR1 reads SGHTA; CDR2 reads FQGNSA. The CDR3 loop reads CASSSERGPTMEQFF. CDR3 nucleotides: TGTGCCAGCAGCTCCGAGCGGGGGCCTACAATGGAGCAGTTCTTC.

The table lists this clonotype with many counts. This chain links TRBV27 with TRBJ1-2; the D gene is possibly TRBD1 (5 bases). In germline, CDR1 is MNHEY, CDR2 SMNVEV (reference sequence). This CDR3 spans 14 amino acids. Trimming cost V 2 bases and J 4 bases, with 11 bases left between them. CDR3 sequence reads: CASSLSSGSYGYTF. The DNA of the CDR3 is TGTGCCAGCAGTTTAAGTTCAGGGTCCTATGGCTACACCTTC.

This chain links TRBV10-3 with TRBJ1-2; 9 bases are a match to TRBD1. There are 15 residues in the CDR3. The V gene's germline CDR1 is ENHRY and CDR2 SYGVKD. J was trimmed by 4 bases and V by 4 bases; bases with no gene match: 7. CDR3 sequence (DNA): TGTGCCATCAGTGGAACAGGGGGCGCAAGCTATGGCTACACCTTC. Its protein product is CAISGTGGASYGYTF.

This clonotype has only a few counts. V usage is TRBV11-2 and J usage is TRBJ2-5, with D unresolved. The CDR3 contains 15 residues. Germline CDR1 is SGHAT and CDR2 is FQNNGV. V lost 0 bases to trimming and J lost 5 bases, with 13 bases between them. The CDR3: CASSLDNFGRETQYF. In DNA form, the CDR3 reads TGTGCCAGCAGCTTAGATAATTTCGGGCGGGAGACCCAGTACTTC.

The J gene is TRBJ2-5, the V gene TRBV7-2, with TRBD1 matching 8 bases. The germline CDR1 and CDR2 sequences are SGHTA and FQGNSA. The trim removed 2 bases at V and 5 bases at J, leaving 10 bases unmatched. The CDR3 extends over 16 amino acids. Here the CDR3 DNA reads TGTGCCAGCAGCTTAAAGGCCCGGACAGGGATGGAGACCCAGTACTTC. Its translation is CASSLKARTGMETQYF.

The chain carries TRBV4-2 and TRBJ1-1; unclear D gene. The CDR3 has 16 residues. The V gene lost 1 base and the J gene lost 0 bases, with 12 bases spanning the gap. Per germline, CDR1 LGHNA and CDR2 YNFKEQ. Here the CDR3 reads CASSQVAASMNTEAFF. The CDR3 region has the DNA TGTGCCAGCAGCCAAGTGGCCGCTTCTATGAACACTGAAGCTTTCTTT.

The chain carries TRBV20-1 and TRBJ2-1; 15 nucleotides match TRBD2. Germline V gene sequence: CDR1 DFQATT, CDR2 SNEGSKA (reference sequence). Unmatched junction bases numbered 4, after V lost 1 base and J lost 6 bases. This CDR3 is 16 amino acids long. For the CDR3, the DNA is TGCAGTGCTAGAGGGGGACTAGCGGGGGGTTCCAATGAGCAGTTCTTC. Its translation: CSARGGLAGGSNEQFF.

This clonotype came up a few times. V and J are TRBV4-2 and TRBJ2-5; no clear D. CDR1 and CDR2 (germline): LGHNA, YNFKEQ. Trimming stripped 4 bases from V and 2 bases from J, with 14 bases between. CDR3 length equals 15 residues. In DNA, the CDR3 is TGTGCCAGCAGCCGGACCACAATGCGGCAAGAGACCCAGTACTTC. Translating it yields CASSRTTMRQETQYF.

V usage is TRBV20-1 and J usage is TRBJ2-1; 8 bases agree with TRBD2. This CDR3 comprises 14 residues. Germline assignment: CDR1 DFQATT and CDR2 SNEGSKA (reference sequence). V lost 4 bases and J lost 4; bases outside the gene matches: 6. CDR3 in amino acids: CSAKAGGTYNEQFF. The CDR3 nucleotides read TGCAGTGCTAAGGCGGGAGGTACTTACAATGAGCAGTTCTTC.

This clonotype was seen only a few times. V and J are TRBV5-1 and TRBJ2-1, with a tentative D call TRBD2 (6 bases). Trimming took off 0 bases at V and 3 bases at J, with 13 bases between the two ends. The CDR3 loop spans 16 amino acids. In germline, CDR1 is SGHRS, CDR2 YFSETQ. The CDR3: CASSLELAGNYNEQFF. The CDR3 DNA follows: TGCGCCAGCAGCTTGGAATTGGCGGGAAACTACAATGAGCAGTTCTTC.

The chain has TRBV20-1 and TRBJ2-3; possibly TRBD1 for D (6 bases). The ends were cut back, 6 bases at V and 0 bases at J, with 13 bases in the middle. The CDR3 is 14 residues long. From germline, CDR1 is DFQATT and CDR2 SNEGSKA (reference sequence). In nucleotides, the CDR3 is TGCAGTGCCGGGGACATAACAAGCACAGATACGCAGTATTTT. Translated: CSAGDITSTDTQYF.

The V and J genes are TRBV28 and TRBJ1-1; D gene unclear. Trimming removed 6 bases at V and 1 base at J, with 9 bases between. The CDR3 extends over 13 amino acids. CDR1 and CDR2 from the germline V gene are MDHEN and SYDVKM. The CDR3 nucleotides are TGTGCCAGCAGCAACGCCCGGAACACTGAAGCTTTCTTT. Its translation: CASSNARNTEAFF. The full variable domain, its missing parts supplied by reference TRBV28 and TRBJ1-1, is DVKVTQSSRYLVKRTGEKVFLECVQDMDHENMFWYRQDPGLGLRLIYFSYDVKMKEKGDIPEGYSVSREKKERFSLILESASTNQTSMYLCASSNARNTEAFFGQGTRLTVV.

This clonotype appeared a few times. The rearrangement uses TRBV6-5 and TRBJ2-5; 8 bases are shared with TRBD2. Trimming cost V 7 bases and J 1 base; bases outside gene matches: 11. Per germline, CDR1 MNHEY and CDR2 SVGAGI. This CDR3 comprises 16 residues. CDR3 protein: CASITGGWVSQETQYF. The CDR3 region has the DNA TGTGCCAGCATCACGGGGGGGTGGGTCTCCCAAGAGACCCAGTACTTC.

The chain links TRBV11-2 to TRBJ2-3; 9 bases match TRBD1. The CDR3 is made up of 15 amino acids. Trimming cost V 4 bases and J 4 bases; bases outside gene matches: 6. Germline CDR1 SGHAT, CDR2 FQNNGV. This chain's CDR3 is CASSYRDRVSDTQYF. The DNA of the CDR3 is TGTGCCAGCAGCTATAGGGACAGGGTGTCAGATACGCAGTATTTT.

This chain joins TRBV6-6 and TRBJ2-5; 8 bases line up with TRBD2. The CDR3 has 16 amino acids. The germline V gene encodes CDR1 MNHNY and CDR2 SVGAGI (reference sequence). V was pared by 6 bases and J by 1 base, with 10 bases of the junction left unmatched. DNA for the CDR3: TGTGCCAGCAGCCCCTCAGAGCGGGGGTTCCAAGAGACCCAGTACTTC. Encoded protein: CASSPSERGFQETQYF.

The sample holds a few counts of this clonotype. This chain connects TRBV7-9 to TRBJ2-4; TRBD1 might be the D (6 bases). Per germline, CDR1 SEHNR and CDR2 FQNEAQ (reference sequence). The CDR3 totals 20 residues. Trimming removed 0 bases from V and 6 bases from J, with 27 bases in between. The CDR3 region has the DNA TGTGCCAGCAGCTTAGCGGGGTCTAATGGGGGCGCAGATAGGAGAAACATTCAGTACTTC. Amino acids: CASSLAGSNGGADRRNIQYF.

The CDR3 here is CASSKSRQTGGSYEQYF. The CDR3 DNA sequence: TGTGCCAGCAGCAAATCAAGACAGACAGGGGGGTCCTACGAGCAGTACTTC. The chain is built from TRBV21-1 and TRBJ2-7; the table's TRBD1 call for D was not verified on the DNA. TRBV21-1 constitutes a pseudogene. There are 17 residues in the CDR3.

This sequence joins TRBV30 and TRBJ2-7; perhaps D is TRBD1 or TRBD2 (5 bases each). The germline V gene encodes CDR1 GTSNPN and CDR2 SVGIG (reference sequence). V was pared by 4 bases and J by 1 base, with 14 bases between. The CDR3 covers 14 residues. CDR3 loop: CAWTLWGWSYEQYF. CDR3 in DNA: TGTGCCTGGACCCTCTGGGGGTGGTCCTACGAGCAGTACTTC. Full variable domain (rest looked up from reference TRBV30 and TRBJ2-7): SQTIHQWPATLVQPVGSPLSLECTVEGTSNPNLYWYRQAAGRGLQLLFYSVGIGQISSEVPQNLSASRPQDRQFILSSKKLLLSDSGFYLCAWTLWGWSYEQYFGPGTRLTVT.

This clonotype was counted only a few times. The rearrangement uses TRBV20-1 and TRBJ2-7; 10 bases align to TRBD2. The germline CDR1 and CDR2 sequences are DFQATT and SNEGSKA (reference sequence). This CDR3 is 14 amino acids long. V was pared by 6 bases and J by 1 base, with 6 bases of the junction left unmatched. DNA of the CDR3: TGCAGTGCCCCCCCTAGCGGGAGATCCTACGAGCAGTACTTC. It yields the protein CSAPPSGRSYEQYF.

The V call is TRBV10-3, the J call TRBJ1-2; D perhaps matches TRBD1 (6 bases). The germline V gene has CDR1 ENHRY and CDR2 SYGVKD. This CDR3 contains 16 residues. Deletions cut 11 bases from V and 2 bases from J, with 24 bases between. CDR3 sequence: CASREGGYRQNYGYTF. Written as DNA, the CDR3 is TGTGCCTCCCGCGAGGGGGGATACAGACAAAACTATGGCTACACCTTC.

This clonotype was counted between two and nine times. V gene TRBV11-2 combines with J gene TRBJ2-4, with a possible D match to TRBD2 (6 bases). The germline CDR1 and CDR2 sequences are SGHAT and FQNNGV. The CDR3 runs 16 residues. Trimming took off 0 bases at V and 2 bases at J, with 11 bases between the two ends. As DNA, the CDR3 is TGTGCCAGCAGCTTAGAGCCGGGGAGGACCAAAAACATTCAGTACTTC. This encodes CASSLEPGRTKNIQYF.

Note on this clonotype: Relative to the germline gene, one junction end is altered; a read error may explain this. The genes are TRBV5-1 and TRBJ1-2, with 8 bases that match TRBD1. Germline values: CDR1 SGHRS, CDR2 YFSETQ. CDR3 length equals 15 residues. The CDR3 is CAGSLGTGVNYGYTF. Written as DNA, the CDR3 is TGCGCCGGCAGCTTGGGGACAGGAGTTAACTATGGCTACACCTTC.

The chain joins TRBV3-1 to TRBJ1-1, with D possibly being TRBD1 (5 bases). Trimming took 1 base from V and 8 from J, leaving 8 bases between them. This CDR3 has 12 amino acids. CDR1 LGHDT and CDR2 YNNKEL come from the germline V gene (reference sequence). The CDR3 nucleotides are TGTGCCAGCAGCCAAGCTAGGGGCGAAGCTTTCTTT. It codes for CASSQARGEAFF. Based on the CDR3 plus reference TRBV3-1 and TRBJ1-1, the full variable domain is DTAVSQTPKYLVTQMGNDKSIKCEQNLGHDTMYWYKQDSKKFLKIMFSYNNKELIINETVPNRFSPKSPDKAHLNLHINSLELGDSAVYFCASSQARGEAFFGQGTRLTVV.

This clonotype has a handful of counts. The V gene is TRBV29-1, the J gene TRBJ2-7; D is perhaps TRBD1 (5 bases). This CDR3 region has 12 residues. The V and J ends lost 6 bases and 0 bases respectively, with 9 bases between them. CDR1 SQVTM and CDR2 ANQGSEA come from the germline V gene. CDR3 loop: CSVTAHSYEQYF. The DNA of the CDR3 is TGCAGCGTGACAGCTCACTCCTACGAGCAGTACTTC.

This clonotype showed up just a few times. This chain joins TRBV20-1 and TRBJ2-5, with a possible D match to TRBD2 (5 bases). The CDR3 contains 14 residues. Germline CDR1 reads DFQATT; CDR2 reads SNEGSKA (reference sequence). V lost 6 bases and J lost 4, with 18 bases in between. This CDR3 reads CSAPPSLPGETQYF. DNA of the CDR3: TGCAGTGCCCCCCCTAGCCTACCGGGAGAGACCCAGTACTTC.

This chain connects TRBV28 to TRBJ2-4, with 12 bases fitting TRBD1. J was trimmed by 13 bases and V by 1 base; bases with no gene match: 11. The CDR3 has 16 amino acids. Germline assignment: CDR1 MDHEN and CDR2 SYDVKM. The CDR3 loop reads CASSLSGTGGYNEQYF. The CDR3 nucleotides read TGTGCCAGCAGTTTATCCGGGACAGGGGGCTACAATGAGCAGTACTTC.

V is TRBV5-1 and J is TRBJ2-4; tentatively, D is TRBD1 (6 bases). This CDR3 has 16 residues. V shed 4 bases and J shed 0 bases, with 14 bases lying between them. In germline, CDR1 is SGHRS, CDR2 YFSETQ. The CDR3 DNA sequence: TGCGCCAGCAGCCGAGGACAGTTCGAAGCCAAAAACATTCAGTACTTC. Translated, it gives CASSRGQFEAKNIQYF.

The gene calls are TRBV30 and TRBJ1-1; the D is unclear. Deletions cut 7 bases from V and 0 bases from J, with 9 bases between. CDR1 and CDR2 (germline): GTSNPN, SVGIG (reference sequence). The CDR3 length is 12 residues. This CDR3 is CASNILNTEAFF. In DNA form, the CDR3 reads TGTGCCTCGAACATCTTGAACACTGAAGCTTTCTTT.

This clonotype was seen just once. The rearrangement links TRBV20-1 to TRBJ2-3; 11 bases align to TRBD2. Germline V lookup: CDR1 DFQATT, CDR2 SNEGSKA (reference sequence). V lost 0 bases and J lost 2; bases outside the gene matches: 10. The CDR3 consists of 18 residues. The CDR3 nucleotides read TGCAGTGCTAGAGATGCCTTCCTAGCGGGGGGCACCACAGATACGCAGTATTTT. Translation: CSARDAFLAGGTTDTQYF.

The J gene is TRBJ2-7, the V gene TRBV18; tentatively, D is TRBD2 (5 bases). The CDR3 is 14 residues long. Germline assignment: CDR1 KGHSH and CDR2 LQKENI. Between the trimmed V and J ends, which lost 2 bases and 2 bases, there was a span of 10 bases. CDR3 residues: CASSPEGGPYEQYF. For the CDR3, the DNA is TGTGCCAGCTCACCAGAGGGTGGGCCCTACGAGCAGTACTTC.